What follows are 19 T cell receptor beta chains derived from one specimen sequenced in a study of T cells in Graves' hyperthyroidism and ophthalmopathy. Using RNA transcripts as the source, TCR beta CDR3 regions were amplified. In the first-round RT-PCR of the TCR CDR3, the HTBI primer set was used. TCRdb itself ran the multiplex PCR reads through MiXCR, one entry per CDR3 protein. This sample has 500,000 to 650,000 distinct CDR3 sequences, with under 20% found just once. The sample taken for sequencing was blood. The receptor set was obtained from a young woman with Graves' ophthalmopathy.

This clonotype was detected only once. A much larger clone sits a single nucleotide away, making a read error possible. The gene calls are TRBV5-1 and TRBJ1-1; D is possibly TRBD1 (5 bases). Looked up from germline, CDR1 is SGHRS and CDR2 is YFSETQ. This CDR3 comprises 14 residues. The CDR3 coding sequence is TGCGCCAGCAGCTTGGTAGGGGACGGCACTGGAGCTTTCTTT. Its translation is CASSLVGDGTGAFF.

This clonotype was counted only a few times. The chain joins TRBV6-1 to TRBJ2-3; D is perhaps TRBD2 (6 bases). CDR3 length: 16 residues. V lost 0 bases and J lost 2, with 12 bases in between. The germline V gene encodes CDR1 MNHNS and CDR2 SASEGT. The CDR3 loop reads CASSEARRLDTDTQYF. The CDR3 DNA follows: TGTGCCAGCAGTGAAGCGCGCCGACTAGACACAGATACGCAGTATTTT.

The table lists this clonotype with a few counts. The chain uses TRBV28 and TRBJ2-1; TRBD2 agrees at 8 bases. The CDR3 runs to 13 residues. V shed 6 bases and J 7 bases; nucleotides not matched to a gene: 5. From germline, CDR1 is MDHEN and CDR2 SYDVKM. The CDR3 coding sequence is TGTGCCAGCAGGAGCGGGAGCTTTAATGAGCAGTTCTTC. Translated, it gives CASRSGSFNEQFF. The full variable domain, in which reference TRBV28 and TRBJ2-1 provide the parts outside the CDR3, is DVKVTQSSRYLVKRTGEKVFLECVQDMDHENMFWYRQDPGLGLRLIYFSYDVKMKEKGDIPEGYSVSREKKERFSLILESASTNQTSMYLCASRSGSFNEQFFGPGTRLTVL.

The chain has TRBV7-2 and TRBJ2-2; the D call may be TRBD1 or TRBD2 (5 bases each). The CDR3 sequence is 14 residues long. The germline V gene has CDR1 SGHTA and CDR2 FQGNSA. V was shortened by 4 bases and J by 6 bases, with 12 bases between the two germline ends. The DNA of the CDR3 is TGTGCCAGCAGCTCCGTTATGGGGGCCGGGGAGCTGTTTTTT. Its protein is CASSSVMGAGELFF.

The table lists this clonotype with many counts. The gene calls are TRBV12-3 or TRBV12-4 and TRBJ2-2; 8 nucleotides agree with TRBD1. After removal of 3 bases from V and 5 bases from J, the junction contained 8 bases not matched to a gene. This CDR3 has 16 amino acids. The CDR3 here is CASSFRWTGKTGELFF. DNA of the CDR3: TGTGCCAGCAGTTTCCGTTGGACAGGGAAAACCGGGGAGCTGTTTTTT.

This clonotype was seen at least ten times. The rearrangement uses TRBV20-1 and TRBJ2-3; the D gene is possibly TRBD1 (7 bases). The germline V gene encodes CDR1 DFQATT and CDR2 SNEGSKA (reference sequence). V lost 5 bases and J lost 7, with 13 bases in between. There are 12 residues in the CDR3. This chain's CDR3 is CSAEDRDYTQYF. CDR3 coding DNA: TGCAGTGCTGAAGACAGGGACTATACGCAGTATTTT.

The CDR3 is CSEHRGLNTEAFF. In DNA form, the CDR3 reads TGCAGCGAGCACAGGGGGCTGAACACTGAAGCTTTCTTT. The rearrangement uses TRBV29-1 and TRBJ1-1; 9 bases fit TRBD1. This CDR3 has 13 residues. Germline lookup yields CDR1 SQVTM and CDR2 ANQGSEA. The V gene end was trimmed by 7 bases and the J gene end by 0 bases; junction bases not matched to a gene: 3.

This clonotype was recorded many times. The chain joins TRBV28 to TRBJ2-7; D gene unclear. Trimming pared 1 base from V and 3 bases from J, leaving 10 bases between. The germline CDR1 and CDR2 sequences are MDHEN and SYDVKM. This CDR3 region has 14 residues. The CDR3 protein is CASSLSADIYEQYF. In DNA form, the CDR3 reads TGTGCCAGCAGTTTATCGGCAGATATCTACGAGCAGTACTTC.

In this sample, this clonotype turned up many times. The chain employs TRBV10-3 and TRBJ2-3, with TRBD1 as a possible D gene (6 bases). Germline V gives CDR1 ENHRY, CDR2 SYGVKD. CDR3 length equals 13 residues. V was cut by 6 bases and J by 4 bases, with 11 bases left in between. Here the CDR3 DNA reads TGTGCCATCAGCTTTACAGGGTCAGATACGCAGTATTTT. Translated, it gives CAISFTGSDTQYF.

A few counts support this clonotype. The chain is built from TRBV10-3 and TRBJ2-1; no firm D call. The CDR3 extends over 12 amino acids. Trimming left V 3 bases short and J 10 bases short, with 10 bases between. The germline V gene has CDR1 ENHRY and CDR2 SYGVKD. The CDR3 DNA is TGTGCCATCAGTGACACGGTCCGGGAGCAGTTCTTC. The encoded protein is CAISDTVREQFF.

V gene TRBV4-2 combines with J gene TRBJ2-1; D call uncertain. Germline loops: CDR1 LGHNA, CDR2 YNFKEQ. V dropped 0 bases and J dropped 0 bases, with 12 bases sitting between them. CDR3 size: 17 residues. CDR3 region: CASSQDPDVSSYNEQFF. CDR3 sequence (DNA): TGTGCCAGCAGCCAAGATCCCGACGTGAGCTCCTACAATGAGCAGTTCTTC.

This clonotype came up a few times. Being one base from a much bigger clone, this may be a read error. The chain combines TRBV7-3 with TRBJ2-5, with TRBD2 as a possible D gene (6 bases). From germline, CDR1 is SGHTA and CDR2 FQGTGA. The CDR3 consists of 13 residues. The CDR3 sequence: CASSPGTEETPYF. The DNA for the CDR3 is TGTGCCAGCAGCCCTGGGACTGAAGAGACCCCGTACTTC.

This clonotype occurred once. This rearrangement joins TRBV19 to TRBJ2-1; 7 bases agree with TRBD2. Germline V lookup: CDR1 LNHDA, CDR2 SQIVND (reference sequence). The CDR3 is 18 amino acids. Trimming cost V 5 bases and J 6 bases; bases outside gene matches: 19. The CDR3 region is CASSLLPLAAGVSNEQFF. The CDR3 DNA sequence: TGTGCCAGTAGTCTCCTCCCCCTTGCGGCGGGAGTGAGCAATGAGCAGTTCTTC.

This clonotype came up a few times. V gene TRBV12-5 combines with J gene TRBJ2-2; 8 bases agree with TRBD1. The length of the CDR3 is 16 residues. Germline V gene sequence: CDR1 LGHNT, CDR2 FRNRAP. With V trimmed by 1 base and J by 2 bases, 3 bases remained unmatched. The CDR3 reads CASGLGTGSNTGELFF. The CDR3 coding sequence is TGTGCTAGTGGTTTGGGGACAGGGAGTAACACCGGGGAGCTGTTTTTT. The full variable domain, its missing parts supplied by reference TRBV12-5 and TRBJ2-2, is DARVTQTPRHKVTEMGQEVTMRCQPILGHNTVFWYRQTMMQGLELLAYFRNRAPLDDSGMPKDRFSAEMPDATLATLKIQPSEPRDSAVYFCASGLGTGSNTGELFFGEGSRLTVL.

This clonotype was counted many times. V gene TRBV7-2 combines with J gene TRBJ1-6; TRBD1 agrees at 7 bases. There are 14 residues in the CDR3. Per germline, CDR1 SGHTA and CDR2 FQGNSA. V dropped 1 base and J dropped 10; count of bases not matched to a gene: 4. The CDR3 nucleotides read TGTGCCAGCAGCTTAGGACAGGGCGGCTCACCCCTCCACTTT. It specifies CASSLGQGGSPLHF.

The rearrangement links TRBV11-2 to TRBJ1-2, with a tentative D call TRBD1 (6 bases). CDR1 is SGHAT and CDR2 is FQNNGV in the germline V gene. V lost 1 base to trimming and J lost 8 bases, with 14 bases between them. The CDR3 is 14 residues long. As DNA, the CDR3 is TGTGCCAGCAGCTTAGCTTCAGGGGTAACGGGCTACACCTTC. Translating it yields CASSLASGVTGYTF. Variable domain in full (rest from reference TRBV11-2 and TRBJ1-2): EAGVAQSPRYKIIEKRQSVAFWCNPISGHATLYWYQQILGQGPKLLIQFQNNGVVDDSQLPKDRFSAERLKGVDSTLKIQPAKLEDSAVYLCASSLASGVTGYTFGSGTRLTVV.

This clonotype was seen many times. The chain links TRBV13 to TRBJ2-5, with D possibly matching TRBD1 (6 bases). The CDR3 is 14 amino acids. From germline, CDR1 is PRHDT and CDR2 FYEKMQ (reference sequence). Trimming shortened V by 6 bases and J by 3 bases, and 14 bases separated the two germline ends. The CDR3 here is CASRNTQGKETQYF. The DNA of the CDR3 is TGTGCCAGCAGGAATACCCAGGGGAAAGAGACCCAGTACTTC.

This clonotype was seen ten or more times. The rearrangement links TRBV3-1 to TRBJ2-1; 11 nucleotides agree with TRBD2. Germline trimming cut 2 bases from V and 0 bases from J; bases unmatched to any gene: 3. The germline V gene has CDR1 LGHDT and CDR2 YNNKEL (reference sequence). The CDR3 has 17 amino acids. CDR3: CASSQRLAGTSYNEQFF. DNA of the CDR3: TGTGCCAGCAGCCAACGACTAGCGGGGACCTCCTACAATGAGCAGTTCTTC.

The V call is TRBV7-9, the J call TRBJ2-3; TRBD2 agrees at 7 bases. The J segment lost 2 bases and the V segment lost 1 base, leaving 9 bases of the junction unmatched. The CDR3 has 17 amino acids. The germline gives CDR1 SEHNR, CDR2 FQNEAQ (reference sequence). The CDR3 spells CASSLDAEGGPTDTQYF. CDR3 bases: TGTGCCAGCAGCTTAGATGCGGAGGGAGGGCCCACAGATACGCAGTATTTT.